This T cell receptor (beta chain) was retrieved from a study of T cells after yellow fever vaccination. The study's findings and limits: Researchers cautioned that FACS-sorted repertoires could harbor abundant clonotypes contaminating from the bulk population. Peaking faster, on day 5 versus 15, the secondary response was nonetheless weaker.

TCRdb ran MiXCR on the 5' RACE reads and lists one entry per CDR3 protein. The table includes 100,000 or so distinct CDR3 sequences, roughly 10% detected once. The CDR3 has 17 residues. CDR1 and CDR2 (germline): DFQATT, SNEGSKA (reference sequence). The trim removed 1 base at V and 5 bases at J, leaving 10 bases unmatched. This TCR was recovered from a man in his late teens or twenties who received the YFV17D yellow fever vaccine. The sequencing here drew on CD8+ T cells not binding an NS4B(214-222) dextramer, sorted from PBMCs, taken roughly 15 days after the first yellow fever vaccination. The V call is TRBV20-1, the J call TRBJ2-2, with 10 bases matching TRBD2. CDR3 in DNA: TGCAGTGCTAGAGGGTCTAGCGGGGGCGCAAGGACCGGGGAGCTGTTTTTT. Translated, it gives CSARGSSGGARTGELFF.